This section outlines one TCR beta chain sequence together with its context. Its matching antigen is unknown. Stated time point: newly diagnosed GD, antithyroid drugs for less than 3 months. PBMCs were the source of the RNA used for TCR sequencing. A blood draw put about 9 milliliters of peripheral blood into EDTA tubes. In building TCR beta libraries, iRepertoire HTBI primers were used together with Arm-PCR of CDR3 regions. TCRdb redid the calling of the multiplex PCR reads with MiXCR, one entry per CDR3 protein. The profile covers 400,000 to 550,000 distinct CDR3 sequences, with roughly 17% appearing a single time and roughly 10% taken by the ten largest. The V gene's germline CDR1 is MNHEY and CDR2 SVGAGI. With 0 bases clipped from V and 6 bases from J, the junction kept 5 bases outside the gene matches. The CDR3 totals 14 residues. This specimen belongs to a study of regulatory T cells in long-lasting Graves disease.

Study observations and caveats: TCR diversity was lower in persistent than newly diagnosed Graves' disease. Persistent disease was associated with favored TRBV28 usage and with favored use of TRBJ1-2 and TRBJ2-5.

A further study also used this sample, focusing on T cells in Graves' hyperthyroidism and ophthalmopathy.

The clonotype comes from a woman in her 30s with Graves disease. The specimen was peripheral blood mononuclear cells (PBMCs), collected at new diagnosis, from a patient treated with antithyroid drugs. V is TRBV6-5 and J is TRBJ2-7, with 7 bases that match TRBD1. CDR3 residues: CASSYSDRDFEQYF. CDR3 sequence (DNA): TGTGCCAGCAGTTACTCAGACAGGGATTTCGAGCAGTACTTC.